A selection of T cell receptor beta chains follows, all from one sample in a study of response to subunit inactivated influenza vaccine. MiXCR, run by TCRdb on the RT-PCR reads, gives a single entry per CDR3 protein. The sample shows some 550,000 distinct CDR3 sequences, approximately 24% of them seen only once. Another study also made use of these data, one on T cells expressing NK-cell markers.

The sequences come from CD4+ T cells sorted from PBMCs, collected roughly 12 days after vaccination. Every receptor here comes from a man over 45 who received an inactivated influenza vaccine. Both conserved end residues are part of each CDR3. The D gene is left open where the match is weak. Clone sizes are given selectively: once, few, many, or a class where the clone is expanded.

cdr3_aa cdr3_nt v_call clone_size d_call j_call
CASSLAQGFVYEQYF TGTGCCAGCAGCTTGGCCCAGGGATTTGTCTACGAGCAGTACTTC TRBV5-5 few - TRBJ2-7
CASSVAAGGSYNEQFF TGCGCCAGCAGCGTGGCGGCCGGGGGTTCCTACAATGAGCAGTTCTTC TRBV5-1 - - TRBJ2-1
CASSFMRANTGELFF TGTGCCAGCAGCTTTATGCGAGCGAACACCGGGGAGCTGTTTTTT TRBV7-2 - - TRBJ2-2
CSVEDAGNRFF TGCAGCGTTGAAGATGCGGGTAACCGGTTCTTC TRBV29-1 few - TRBJ2-1
CASSLGTSGSQYF TGTGCCAGCAGTTTAGGGACTAGCGGGAGCCAGTACTTC TRBV12-3/TRBV12-4 - TRBD2 TRBJ2-5
CASSDGAYNRQFF TGTGCCAGCAGTGACGGGGCCTACAATAGGCAGTTCTTC TRBV6-4 few - TRBJ2-1
CSAAYGDYEQYF TGCAGTGCCGCCTATGGAGACTACGAGCAGTACTTC TRBV20-1 many - TRBJ2-7
CASKQGLDTGELFF TGCGCCAGCAAACAGGGGCTGGACACCGGGGAGCTGTTTTTT TRBV10-1 many TRBD1 TRBJ2-2
CASTPSRGLSYEQYF TGTGCCAGCACCCCGTCCAGGGGGCTCTCCTACGAGCAGTACTTC TRBV28 - TRBD1 TRBJ2-7
CASSVGRDRTYF TGTGCCAGCAGCGTTGGACGGGACAGAACGTACTTC TRBV5-4 once TRBD1 TRBJ2-7
CASSYLQASGSYEQYF TGTGCCAGCAGCTATCTACAGGCCTCGGGATCCTACGAGCAGTACTTC TRBV5-5 - - TRBJ2-7
CASASGHQNTEAFF TGCGCCAGCGCTTCCGGACACCAGAACACTGAAGCTTTCTTT TRBV5-1 few - TRBJ1-1
CAWRNSGETQYF TGTGCCTGGAGGAACAGTGGGGAGACCCAGTACTTC TRBV30 - - TRBJ2-5
CASSVGQMNTEAFF TGCGCCAGCAGCGTGGGACAGATGAACACTGAAGCTTTCTTT TRBV5-1 few TRBD1 TRBJ1-1
CASNKGQGNYGYTF TGTGCCAGCAACAAGGGACAGGGGAACTATGGCTACACCTTC TRBV28 - TRBD1 TRBJ1-2
CASRPAGTAGGYTF TGTGCCAGCAGACCGGCCGGGACAGCGGGCGGCTACACCTTC TRBV12-3/TRBV12-4 - TRBD1 TRBJ1-2
CASSPSLSGRVADTQYF TGTGCCAGCAGCCCCTCTTTATCGGGCAGGGTAGCAGATACGCAGTATTTT TRBV5-6 - - TRBJ2-3
CASSLAPGRVGTDTQYF TGTGCCAGCAGCTTAGCACCGGGGCGGGTAGGCACAGATACGCAGTATTTT TRBV11-2 - - TRBJ2-3
CASSQWSGTEQFF TGTGCCAGCAGCCAATGGAGCGGGACTGAGCAGTTCTTC TRBV14 few TRBD2 TRBJ2-1
CSVEGGGEKNTEAFF TGCAGCGTTGAGGGGGGGGGGGAGAAGAACACTGAAGCTTTCTTT TRBV29-1 few - TRBJ1-1
CATSRETYEQYF TGTGCCACCAGCAGAGAAACCTACGAGCAGTACTTC TRBV15 few - TRBJ2-7
CASTQGRGSQETQYF TGCGCCAGCACCCAGGGGAGGGGGTCCCAAGAGACCCAGTACTTC TRBV5-1 few - TRBJ2-5
CASSLDGGSGNTIYF TGTGCCAGCAGCTTAGATGGGGGATCAGGAAACACCATATATTTT TRBV7-9 few - TRBJ1-3
CAISGQISGNTIYF TGTGCCATCAGTGGGCAGATCTCTGGAAACACCATATATTTT TRBV10-3 - - TRBJ1-3
CASGRGTSGTYEQYF TGTGCCAGCGGACGCGGGACTAGCGGTACCTACGAGCAGTACTTC TRBV6-1 - TRBD2 TRBJ2-7
CANAPAGESDEQYF TGTGCCAACGCCCCAGCGGGAGAAAGCGACGAGCAGTACTTC TRBV10-3 few TRBD2 TRBJ2-7
CASRLTSGGATDTQYF TGTGCCAGCAGGCTGACTAGCGGGGGGGCCACAGATACGCAGTATTTT TRBV6-1 - TRBD2 TRBJ2-3
CASSPGQGFDTQYF TGCGCCAGCAGCCCGGGACAGGGGTTTGATACGCAGTATTTT TRBV5-1 - TRBD1 TRBJ2-3
CASSLTSGGRAYEQFF TGTGCCAGCAGCTTAACTAGCGGGGGGAGGGCCTATGAGCAGTTCTTC TRBV7-2 - TRBD2 TRBJ2-1
CSATPTGNTIYF TGCAGTGCAACCCCCACTGGAAACACCATATATTTT TRBV20-1 - - TRBJ1-3
CASSLTGSSGNEQFF TGTGCCAGCAGTTTGACAGGCTCTTCCGGCAATGAGCAGTTCTTC TRBV12-3/TRBV12-4 few - TRBJ2-1
CAISESGATQYF TGTGCCATCAGTGAGTCTGGGGCGACCCAGTACTTC TRBV10-3 - - TRBJ2-5
CASSRLGGAGTGELFF TGTGCCAGCAGCCGATTGGGGGGGGCTGGAACCGGGGAGCTGTTTTTT TRBV5-5 few - TRBJ2-2
CASSEGWGYDQPQHF TGTGCCAGCAGCGAGGGCTGGGGATACGATCAGCCCCAGCATTTT TRBV5-5 few - TRBJ1-5